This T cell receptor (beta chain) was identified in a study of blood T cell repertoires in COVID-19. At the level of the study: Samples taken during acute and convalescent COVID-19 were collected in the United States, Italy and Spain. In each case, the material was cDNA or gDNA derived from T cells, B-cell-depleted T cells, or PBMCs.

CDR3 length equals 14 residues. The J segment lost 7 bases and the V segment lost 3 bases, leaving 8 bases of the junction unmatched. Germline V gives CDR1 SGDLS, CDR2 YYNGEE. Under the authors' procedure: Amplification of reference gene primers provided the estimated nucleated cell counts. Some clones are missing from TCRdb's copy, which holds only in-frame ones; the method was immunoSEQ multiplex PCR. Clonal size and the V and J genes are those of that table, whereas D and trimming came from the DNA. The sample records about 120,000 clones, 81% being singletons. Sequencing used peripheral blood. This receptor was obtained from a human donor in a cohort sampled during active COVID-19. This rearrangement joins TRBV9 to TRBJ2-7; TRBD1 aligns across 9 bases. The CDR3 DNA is TGTGCCAGCAGCGCCGGGGGACAGGGCAGGGAGCAGTACTTC. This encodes CASSAGGQGREQYF.